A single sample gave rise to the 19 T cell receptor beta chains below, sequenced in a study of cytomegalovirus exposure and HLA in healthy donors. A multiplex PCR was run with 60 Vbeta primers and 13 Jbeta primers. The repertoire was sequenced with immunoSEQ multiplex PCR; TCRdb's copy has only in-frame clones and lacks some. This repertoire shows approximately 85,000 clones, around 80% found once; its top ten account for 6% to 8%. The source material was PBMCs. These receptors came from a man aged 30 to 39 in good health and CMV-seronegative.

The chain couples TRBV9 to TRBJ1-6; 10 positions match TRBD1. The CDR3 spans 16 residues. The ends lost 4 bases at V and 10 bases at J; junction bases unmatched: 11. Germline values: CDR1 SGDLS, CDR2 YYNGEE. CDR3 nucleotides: TGTGCCAGCAGCATGGGACAGGGGACTGAAGGGTCACCCCTCCACTTT. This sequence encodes CASSMGQGTEGSPLHF.

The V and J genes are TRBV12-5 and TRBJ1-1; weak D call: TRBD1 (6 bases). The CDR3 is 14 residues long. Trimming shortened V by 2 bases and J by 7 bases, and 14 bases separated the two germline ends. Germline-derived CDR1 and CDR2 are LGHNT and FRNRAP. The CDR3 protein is CASGLKGGGSEAFF. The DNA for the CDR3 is TGTGCTAGTGGTTTGAAGGGGGGGGGCAGTGAAGCTTTCTTT. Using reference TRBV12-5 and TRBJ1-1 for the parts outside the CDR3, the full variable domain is DARVTQTPRHKVTEMGQEVTMRCQPILGHNTVFWYRQTMMQGLELLAYFRNRAPLDDSGMPKDRFSAEMPDATLATLKIQPSEPRDSAVYFCASGLKGGGSEAFFGQGTRLTVV.

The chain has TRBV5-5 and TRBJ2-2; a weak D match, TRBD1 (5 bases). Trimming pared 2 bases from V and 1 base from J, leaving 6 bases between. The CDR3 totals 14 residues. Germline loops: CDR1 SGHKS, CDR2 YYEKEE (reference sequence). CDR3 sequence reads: CASSLTGNTGELFF. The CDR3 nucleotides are TGTGCCAGCAGCTTAACAGGGAACACCGGGGAGCTGTTTTTT.

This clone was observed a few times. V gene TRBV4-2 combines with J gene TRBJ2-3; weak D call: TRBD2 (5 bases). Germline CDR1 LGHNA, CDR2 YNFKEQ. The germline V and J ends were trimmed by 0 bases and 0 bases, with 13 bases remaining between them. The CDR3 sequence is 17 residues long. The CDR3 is CASSQDSSGRSTDTQYF. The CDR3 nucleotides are TGTGCCAGCAGCCAAGATTCGAGCGGTAGGAGCACAGATACGCAGTATTTT.

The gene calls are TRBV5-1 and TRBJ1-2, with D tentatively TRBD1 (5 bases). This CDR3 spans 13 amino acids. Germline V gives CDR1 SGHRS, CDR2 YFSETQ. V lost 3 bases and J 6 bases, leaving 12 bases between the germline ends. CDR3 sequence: CASSSGTEDGYTF. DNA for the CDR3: TGCGCCAGCAGCTCCGGGACTGAAGATGGCTACACCTTC.

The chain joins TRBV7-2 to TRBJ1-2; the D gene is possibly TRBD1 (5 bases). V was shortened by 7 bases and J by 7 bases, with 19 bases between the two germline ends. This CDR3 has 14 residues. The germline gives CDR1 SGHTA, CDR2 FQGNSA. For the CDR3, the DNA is TGTGCCAGCAACCCTTACGGGGGGGTAGGTGGCTACACCTTC. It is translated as CASNPYGGVGGYTF.

The CDR3 spells CAGRDRDNQPQHF. For the CDR3, the DNA is TGTGCCGGCCGGGACAGGGATAATCAGCCCCAGCATTTT. The gene calls are TRBV6-1 and TRBJ1-5; 9 bases match TRBD1. The CDR3 contains 13 residues. Trimming took 11 bases from V and 4 from J; bases not matched to a gene: 6. Germline V lookup: CDR1 MNHNS, CDR2 SASEGT.

This CDR3 reads CASSFVGRPQHF. The CDR3 bases are TGTGCCAGCAGCTTTGTTGGGCGGCCCCAGCATTTT. J is TRBJ1-5 and V is TRBV7-2; D call uncertain. This CDR3 region has 12 residues. Deletions cut 3 bases from V and 9 bases from J, with 9 bases between. The germline V gene encodes CDR1 SGHTA and CDR2 FQGNSA.

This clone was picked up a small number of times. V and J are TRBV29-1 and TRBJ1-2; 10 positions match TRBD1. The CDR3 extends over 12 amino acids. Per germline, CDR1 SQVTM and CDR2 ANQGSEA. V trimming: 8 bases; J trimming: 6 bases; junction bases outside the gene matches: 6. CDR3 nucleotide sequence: TGCAGCTTAAGACAGGGGGCGGATGGCTACACCTTC. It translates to CSLRQGADGYTF.

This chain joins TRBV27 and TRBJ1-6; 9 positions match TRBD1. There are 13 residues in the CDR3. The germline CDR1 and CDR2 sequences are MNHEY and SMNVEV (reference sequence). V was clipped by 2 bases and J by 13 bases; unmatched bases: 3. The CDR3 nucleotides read TGTGCCAGCAGTTTAGGGACAGGGAGTCCCCTCCACTTT. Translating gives CASSLGTGSPLHF.

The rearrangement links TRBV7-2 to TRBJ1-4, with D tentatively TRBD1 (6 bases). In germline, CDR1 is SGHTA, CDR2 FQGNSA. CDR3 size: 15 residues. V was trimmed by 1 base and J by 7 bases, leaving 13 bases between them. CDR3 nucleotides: TGTGCCAGCAGCTTAGAGGGGGGGCTAGGTGAAAAACTGTTTTTT. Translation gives CASSLEGGLGEKLFF.

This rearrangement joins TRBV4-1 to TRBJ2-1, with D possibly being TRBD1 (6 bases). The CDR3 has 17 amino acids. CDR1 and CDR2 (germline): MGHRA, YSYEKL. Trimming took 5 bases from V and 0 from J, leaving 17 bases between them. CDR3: CASSRTDTGHSYNEQFF. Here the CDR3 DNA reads TGCGCCAGCAGCAGGACTGATACAGGGCACTCCTACAATGAGCAGTTCTTC.

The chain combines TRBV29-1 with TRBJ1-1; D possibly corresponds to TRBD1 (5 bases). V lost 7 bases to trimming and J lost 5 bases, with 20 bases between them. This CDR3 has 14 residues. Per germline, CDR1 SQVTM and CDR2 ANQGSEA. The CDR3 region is CSAVKGTGVTEAFF. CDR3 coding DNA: TGCAGCGCGGTGAAGGGGACTGGGGTTACTGAAGCTTTCTTT.

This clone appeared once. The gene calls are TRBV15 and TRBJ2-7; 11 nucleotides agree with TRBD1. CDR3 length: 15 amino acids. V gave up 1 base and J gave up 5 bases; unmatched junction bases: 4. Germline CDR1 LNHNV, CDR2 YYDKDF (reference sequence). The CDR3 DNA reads TGTGCCACCAGCAGAGCGGGACAGGGGGTCGACGAGCAGTACTTC. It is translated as CATSRAGQGVDEQYF.

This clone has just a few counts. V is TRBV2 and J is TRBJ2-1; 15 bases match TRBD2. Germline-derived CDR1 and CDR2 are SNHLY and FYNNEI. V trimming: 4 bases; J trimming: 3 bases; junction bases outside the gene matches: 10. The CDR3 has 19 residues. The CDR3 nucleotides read TGTGCCAGCAGTGGACCGGGACTAGCGGGAGGAGGGATCTACAATGAGCAGTTCTTC. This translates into CASSGPGLAGGGIYNEQFF.

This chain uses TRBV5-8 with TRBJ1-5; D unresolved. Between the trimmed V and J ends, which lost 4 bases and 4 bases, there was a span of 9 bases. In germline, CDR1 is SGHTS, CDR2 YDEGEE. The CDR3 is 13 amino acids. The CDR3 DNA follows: TGTGCCAGCAGCGCGGAGCGGAATCAGCCCCAGCATTTT. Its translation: CASSAERNQPQHF.

The CDR3 coding sequence is TGTGCCAGTAGTAGCGGACAGGGAAGGCAAGAGACCCAGTACTTC. Amino acids: CASSSGQGRQETQYF. The rearrangement links TRBV19 to TRBJ2-5; TRBD1 matches at 8 bases. CDR1 is LNHDA and CDR2 is SQIVND in the germline V gene (reference sequence). This CDR3 has 15 residues. After removal of 4 bases from V and 2 bases from J, the junction contained 6 bases not matched to a gene.

The CDR3 sequence is CASSPRGVYSYNEQFF. The CDR3 bases are TGTGCCAGCAGCCCCAGGGGAGTCTACTCCTACAATGAGCAGTTCTTC. The chain carries TRBV7-9 and TRBJ2-1; tentatively, D is TRBD1 (6 bases). From germline, CDR1 is SEHNR and CDR2 FQNEAQ (reference sequence). Trimming removed 5 bases from V and 0 bases from J, with 14 bases in between. CDR3 length equals 16 residues.

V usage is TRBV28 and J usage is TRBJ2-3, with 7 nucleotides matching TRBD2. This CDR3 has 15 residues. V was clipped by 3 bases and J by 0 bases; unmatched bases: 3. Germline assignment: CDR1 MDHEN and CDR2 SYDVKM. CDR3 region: CASSFAGDSTDTQYF. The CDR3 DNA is TGTGCCAGCAGTTTTGCGGGGGATAGCACAGATACGCAGTATTTT.